Below, 13 T cell receptor beta chains from the same sample are listed, as sequenced in a study of spatial heterogeneity in lung cancer (dated by TCRdb to between 2017 and 2020). Sample time point, as interpreted from the label and publication: sample taken at primary tumor resection. For TCR sequencing, whole RNA was extracted from tumor and nontumor lung tissue, or from cryopreserved PBMC samples, and no cell sorting was done. Library preparation used 5' RACE. The sequencer was a NextSeq 500. The public reads were run again by TCRdb, first through fastp at Q25 and then through MiXCR, and only productive beta chains were kept. When rows share a CDR3 protein, they turn into one entry using the most common DNA and genes. The sample records about 85,000 distinct CDR3 sequences, approximately 21% of which are singletons. 6.2% of the sample comes from the top ten. The sample was PBMCs, taken at surgery. These receptors were obtained from a male donor with early-stage non-small cell lung cancer.

The CDR3 region is CASAGYTQYF. CDR3 nucleotides: TGTGCCAGTGCCGGGTATACGCAGTATTTT. This rearrangement joins TRBV25-1 to TRBJ2-3; D is unresolved. The CDR3 extends over 10 amino acids. Germline values: CDR1 MGHDK, CDR2 SYGVNS. V lost 9 bases, J lost 7 bases, and 8 bases lay in between.

This clonotype was observed a few times. The CDR3 DNA reads TGCAGTGGGTACTACAATGAGCGGCAGTTCTTC. This translates into CSGYYNERQFF. The gene calls are TRBV20-1 and TRBJ2-1; D gene unclear. CDR1 is DFQATT, CDR2 SNEGSKA, per germline (reference sequence). The CDR3 totals 11 residues. V lost 7 bases to trimming and J lost 12 bases, with 16 bases between them.

A few counts support this clonotype. V is TRBV24-1 and J is TRBJ2-5; D is undetermined. There are 14 residues in the CDR3. The V gene's germline CDR1 is KGHDR and CDR2 SFDVKD. Deletions cut 0 bases from V and 4 bases from J, with 8 bases between. CDR3 nucleotide sequence: TGTGCCACCAGTGATTTGAGATTCGGAGAGACCCAGTACTTC. This translates into CATSDLRFGETQYF.

On this clonotype: Its ends do not fully match the called genes, so a read error is possible. The CDR3 reads CATGGQEETRYF. The DNA of the CDR3 is TGTGCCACCGGGGGACAGGAAGAGACCCGGTACTTC. The chain recombines TRBV24-1 with TRBJ2-5; 8 bases are shared with TRBD1. The CDR3 length is 12 residues. Germline V gene lookup returns CDR1 KGHDR and CDR2 SFDVKD.

J is TRBJ2-3 and V is TRBV5-1; the D gene is possibly TRBD1 (6 bases). V lost 5 bases to trimming and J lost 3 bases, with 16 bases between them. This CDR3 has 15 residues. CDR1 SGHRS and CDR2 YFSETQ come from the germline V gene. The CDR3 reads CASSPREGGTDTQYF. The CDR3 coding sequence is TGCGCCAGCAGTCCCCGAGAAGGGGGAACAGATACGCAGTATTTT.

The gene calls are TRBV10-3 and TRBJ2-1; D possibly matches TRBD1 or TRBD2 (5 bases each). V was cut by 8 bases and J by 5 bases, with 16 bases left in between. The CDR3 is made up of 14 amino acids. Per germline, CDR1 ENHRY and CDR2 SYGVKD. This CDR3 reads CAIERGPGDNEQFF. CDR3 coding DNA: TGTGCCATCGAGAGGGGCCCCGGGGACAATGAGCAGTTCTTC.

There are a few counts of this clonotype. The rearrangement joins TRBV10-2 to TRBJ1-1; D is undetermined. Germline V gene sequence: CDR1 WSHSY, CDR2 SAAADI. Trimming left V 3 bases short and J 3 bases short, with 8 bases between. This CDR3 contains 13 residues. The CDR3 region has the DNA TGCGCCAGCAGTGACTCTTGGGACACTGAAGCTTTCTTT. Translated, it gives CASSDSWDTEAFF.

There are a few counts of this clonotype. V and J are TRBV6-2 or TRBV6-3 and TRBJ2-1; no firm D call. The CDR3 runs 12 residues. CDR1 is MNHEY and CDR2 is SVGEGT in the germline V gene. Deletions cut 8 bases from V and 7 bases from J, with 12 bases between. The CDR3 region is CASSNVGNEQFF. CDR3 sequence (DNA): TGTGCCAGCTCAAACGTAGGGAATGAGCAGTTCTTC.

This clonotype has a count of ten or more. The V gene is TRBV28, the J gene TRBJ2-1, with 9 nucleotides matching TRBD2. Germline V gives CDR1 MDHEN, CDR2 SYDVKM. J gave up 8 bases and V 3 bases, and 8 bases lay outside the gene matches. The CDR3 is 15 amino acids. CDR3 region: CASSLGSGSSDEQFF. In DNA, the CDR3 is TGTGCCAGCAGTTTGGGTAGCGGGAGCTCTGATGAGCAGTTCTTC. Together with reference TRBV28 and TRBJ2-1, the CDR3 gives the full variable domain: DVKVTQSSRYLVKRTGEKVFLECVQDMDHENMFWYRQDPGLGLRLIYFSYDVKMKEKGDIPEGYSVSREKKERFSLILESASTNQTSMYLCASSLGSGSSDEQFFGPGTRLTVL.

This clonotype showed up just a few times. J is TRBJ1-6 and V is TRBV3-1, with D unresolved. The CDR3 loop spans 13 amino acids. Germline-derived CDR1 and CDR2 are LGHDT and YNNKEL (reference sequence). Between the trimmed V and J ends, which lost 1 base and 8 bases, there was a span of 6 bases. The CDR3 loop reads CASSQVADSPLHF. CDR3 DNA: TGTGCCAGCAGCCAAGTCGCAGATTCACCCCTCCACTTT.

This clonotype appeared a few times. The chain is built from TRBV5-6 and TRBJ2-7; 8 bases fit TRBD1. CDR1 and CDR2 (germline): SGHDT, YYEEEE. The CDR3 covers 14 residues. Losses at the gene ends were 6 bases for V and 2 bases for J; bases not matched to a gene: 7. The CDR3 loop reads CASTGQGLPYEQYF. In DNA, the CDR3 is TGTGCCAGCACCGGACAGGGTCTCCCCTACGAGCAGTACTTC.

This chain links TRBV18 with TRBJ2-6; no clear D. Trimming removed 1 base from V and 0 bases from J, with 4 bases in between. CDR1 KGHSH and CDR2 LQKENI come from the germline V gene. This CDR3 spans 15 amino acids. CDR3 region: CASSPRSSGANVLTF. CDR3 nucleotide sequence: TGTGCCAGCTCACCACGCAGCTCTGGGGCCAACGTCCTGACTTTC.

This clonotype was counted only a few times. This chain joins TRBV28 and TRBJ1-1; D gene uncertain. The CDR3 runs 14 residues. The V gene lost 4 bases and the J gene lost 7 bases, with 16 bases spanning the gap. Germline V lookup: CDR1 MDHEN, CDR2 SYDVKM. CDR3 residues: CASSYDGRRSEAFF. In DNA form, the CDR3 reads TGTGCCAGCAGTTATGATGGACGAAGGAGTGAAGCTTTCTTT.